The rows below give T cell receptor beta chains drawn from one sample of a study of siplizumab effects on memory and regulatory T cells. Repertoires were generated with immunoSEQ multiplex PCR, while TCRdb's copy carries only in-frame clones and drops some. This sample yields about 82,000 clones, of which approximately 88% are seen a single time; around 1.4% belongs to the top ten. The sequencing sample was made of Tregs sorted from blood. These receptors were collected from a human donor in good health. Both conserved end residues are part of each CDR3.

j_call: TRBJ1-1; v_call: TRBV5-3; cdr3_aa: CARSLGRTGSMNTEAFF
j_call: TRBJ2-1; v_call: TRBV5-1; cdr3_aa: CASSPGSAGYEQFF
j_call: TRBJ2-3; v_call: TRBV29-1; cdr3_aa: CSVQPGLGGARDTQYF
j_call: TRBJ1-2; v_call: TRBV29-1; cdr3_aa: CSVDAGSYGYTF
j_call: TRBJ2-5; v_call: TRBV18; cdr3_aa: CASSPNRGGEETQYF
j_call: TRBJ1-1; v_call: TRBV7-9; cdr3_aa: CASSLRRGTGYTEAFF
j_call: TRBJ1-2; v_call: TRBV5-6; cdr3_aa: CASRRDRNYGYTF
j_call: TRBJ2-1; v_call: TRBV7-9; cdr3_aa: CASSNRNPSTYNEQFF
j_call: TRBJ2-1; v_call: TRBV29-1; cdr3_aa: CSVGEPRPGTGVHEQFF
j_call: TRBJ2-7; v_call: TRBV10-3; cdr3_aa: CAIHSRDREKGNEQYF
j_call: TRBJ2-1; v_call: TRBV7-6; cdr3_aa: CASSFLGLAGGNEQFF
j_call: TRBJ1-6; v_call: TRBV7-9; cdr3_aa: CASSHLGGIDNSPLHF
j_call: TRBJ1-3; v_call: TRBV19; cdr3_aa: CASSSLSSGNTIYF
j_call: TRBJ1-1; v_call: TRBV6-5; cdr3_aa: CASSSPRIEAFF
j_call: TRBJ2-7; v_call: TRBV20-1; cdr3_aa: CSAPAGGLAF
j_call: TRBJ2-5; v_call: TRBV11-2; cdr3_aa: CASSLGRETQYF
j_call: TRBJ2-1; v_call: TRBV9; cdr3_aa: CASSETPYNEQFF
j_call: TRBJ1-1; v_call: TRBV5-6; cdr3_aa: CASSVDGTEAFF
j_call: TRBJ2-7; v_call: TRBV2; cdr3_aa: CASEPVQGDEQYF
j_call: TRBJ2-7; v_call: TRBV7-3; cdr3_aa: CASSLGPLGGPYEQYF
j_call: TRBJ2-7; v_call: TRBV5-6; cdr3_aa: CASSLAEYEQYF
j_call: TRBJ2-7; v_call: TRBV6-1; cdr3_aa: CASGWHEQYF
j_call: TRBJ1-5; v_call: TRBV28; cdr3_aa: CASSSIPPGQSNQPQHF
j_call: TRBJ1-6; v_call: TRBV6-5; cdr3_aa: CASSDTQTPLHF
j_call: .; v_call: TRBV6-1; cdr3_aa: CASKPGQGAVYEQYF
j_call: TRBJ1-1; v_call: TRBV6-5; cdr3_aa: CASRRTFVGTEAFF
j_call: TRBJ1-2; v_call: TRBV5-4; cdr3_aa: CASTLDANYGYTF
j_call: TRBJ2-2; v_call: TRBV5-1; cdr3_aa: CASSLGANTGELFF
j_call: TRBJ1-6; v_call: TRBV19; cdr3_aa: CASRRWVGDSPLHF
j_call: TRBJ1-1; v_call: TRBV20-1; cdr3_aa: CSALKNTEAFF
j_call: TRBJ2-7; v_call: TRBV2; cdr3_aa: CASTHRDRASEQYF
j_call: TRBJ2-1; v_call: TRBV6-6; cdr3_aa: CASSGDLWQFF
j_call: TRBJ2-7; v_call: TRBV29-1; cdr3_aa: CSVDRGGYEQYF
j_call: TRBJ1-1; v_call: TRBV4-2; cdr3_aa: CASSRETANTEAFF
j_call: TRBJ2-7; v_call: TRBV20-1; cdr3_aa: CSVTRGYEQYF
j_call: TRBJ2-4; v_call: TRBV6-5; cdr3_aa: CASSYQGRAKNIQYF
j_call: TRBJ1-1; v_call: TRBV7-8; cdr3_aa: CASSQWDRGRTEAFF
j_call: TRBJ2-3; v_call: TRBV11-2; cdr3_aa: CASSYARIGQAYF
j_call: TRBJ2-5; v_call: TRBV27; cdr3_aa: CASSWATDQETQYF
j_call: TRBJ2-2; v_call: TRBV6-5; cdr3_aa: CASRRGPGELFF
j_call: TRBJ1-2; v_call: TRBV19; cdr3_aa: CASSINGASGYTF
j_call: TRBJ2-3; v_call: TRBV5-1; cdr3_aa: CASSSGAGDTQYF
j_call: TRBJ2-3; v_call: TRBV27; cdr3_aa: CASSRTSRAGADTQYF
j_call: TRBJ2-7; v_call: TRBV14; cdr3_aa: CASSQRLQEQYF
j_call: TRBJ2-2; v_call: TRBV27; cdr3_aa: CASRTTGGNTGELFF
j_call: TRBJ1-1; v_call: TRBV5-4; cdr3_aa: CASSLGRGWLNTEAFF
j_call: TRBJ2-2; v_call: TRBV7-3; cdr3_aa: CASSPRAAGELFF
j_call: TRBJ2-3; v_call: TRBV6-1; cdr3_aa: CASSAEGLATATQYF